The present T cell receptor (beta chain) was sequenced within a study of blood T cell repertoires in COVID-19. Study context: Acute-phase and convalescent COVID-19 samples originated in the United States, Italy and Spain.

Seattle researchers signed up patients amid active infection and tracked them longitudinally. The authors' processing: Amplified reference gene primers provided the basis for estimating nucleated cell counts. Sequencing used immunoSEQ multiplex PCR; TCRdb keeps in-frame clones, though not all of them. V, J and clone size were drawn from that table, and D and trimming were deduced from the DNA. The table records 300,000 or so clones, just over 90% of them present only once. Germline values: CDR1 SGHKS, CDR2 YYEKEE (reference sequence). The CDR3 totals 11 residues. The V end was cut by 4 bases, the J end by 11 bases, with 12 bases between.

This receptor was identified in a woman aged 30 to 39 with COVID-19, enrolled during active disease. The sample taken for sequencing was peripheral blood. The V gene is TRBV5-5, the J gene TRBJ1-1; D is unresolved. The DNA for the CDR3 is TGTGCCAGCAGCCTTGAAGGGAGGGCTTTCTTT. Residues: CASSLEGRAFF. The full variable domain, its missing parts supplied by reference TRBV5-5 and TRBJ1-1, is DAGVTQSPTHLIKTRGQQVTLRCSPISGHKSVSWYQQVLGQGPQFIFQYYEKEERGRGNFPDRFSARQFPNYSSELNVNALLLGDSALYLCASSLEGRAFFGQGTRLTVV.